This T cell receptor (beta chain) was sequenced during a study of naive and memory T cell subsets. Notes on the study in general: This RNA-based method may be sensitive to activation-related transcript changes.

Deletions cut 2 bases from V and 1 base from J, with 9 bases between. In germline, CDR1 is SGHRS, CDR2 YFSETQ. This CDR3 region has 14 residues. Four PCR rounds used nested alpha and beta constant region primers plus the SP2 primer. Reverse transcription of blood and skin TCR RNA was primed at alpha and beta constant regions. TCRdb reprocessed the 5' RACE reads via MiXCR and lists one record per CDR3 protein. The data hold roughly 56,000 distinct CDR3 sequences, with 5.5% to 8.5% observed a single time. An oligonucleotide containing a UMI was ligated to the 3' end of TCR cDNA. Adult healthy volunteers gave 2.5 ml peripheral blood for whole-blood RNA. Input was about 1 to 1,100 ng of DNase-treated total RNA without cell sorting. In its sample, this clonotype was seen many times. No antigen is known for it.

The rearrangement joins TRBV5-1 to TRBJ2-5; a possible D gene is TRBD2 (5 bases). This receptor was identified in a male donor in good health. The CDR3: CASSLAATQETQYF. For the CDR3, the DNA is TGCGCCAGCAGCTTAGCGGCGACCCAAGAGACCCAGTACTTC.